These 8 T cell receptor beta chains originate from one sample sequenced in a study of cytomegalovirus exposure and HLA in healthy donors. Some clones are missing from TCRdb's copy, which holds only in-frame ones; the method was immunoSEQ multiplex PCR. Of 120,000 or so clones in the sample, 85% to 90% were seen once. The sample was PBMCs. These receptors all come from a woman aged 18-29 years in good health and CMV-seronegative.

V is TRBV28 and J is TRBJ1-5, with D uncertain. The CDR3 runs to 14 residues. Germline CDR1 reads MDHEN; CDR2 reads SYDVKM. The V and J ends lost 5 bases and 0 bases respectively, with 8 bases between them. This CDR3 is CASSPYLSNQPQHF. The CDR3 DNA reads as TGTGCCAGCAGTCCCTATCTTAGCAATCAGCCCCAGCATTTT.

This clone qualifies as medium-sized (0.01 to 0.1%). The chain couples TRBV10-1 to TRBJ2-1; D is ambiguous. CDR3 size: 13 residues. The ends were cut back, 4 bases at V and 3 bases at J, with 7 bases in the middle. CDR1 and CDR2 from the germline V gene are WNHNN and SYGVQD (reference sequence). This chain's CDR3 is CASSASFYNEQFF. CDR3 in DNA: TGCGCCAGCAGTGCCAGTTTCTACAATGAGCAGTTCTTC.

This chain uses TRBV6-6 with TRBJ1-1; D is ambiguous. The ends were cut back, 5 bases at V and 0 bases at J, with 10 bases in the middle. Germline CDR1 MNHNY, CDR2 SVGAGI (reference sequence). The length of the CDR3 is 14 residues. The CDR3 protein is CASSHDQVNTEAFF. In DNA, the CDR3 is TGTGCCAGCAGTCACGACCAGGTGAACACTGAAGCTTTCTTT.

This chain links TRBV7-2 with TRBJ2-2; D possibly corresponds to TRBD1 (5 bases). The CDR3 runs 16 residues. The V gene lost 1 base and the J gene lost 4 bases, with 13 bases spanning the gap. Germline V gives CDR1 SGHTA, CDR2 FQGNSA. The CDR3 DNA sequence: TGTGCCAGCAGCTTAGGAGTATGGGGCGGCACCGGGGAGCTGTTTTTT. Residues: CASSLGVWGGTGELFF. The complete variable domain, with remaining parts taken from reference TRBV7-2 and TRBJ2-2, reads GAGVSQSPSNKVTEKGKDVELRCDPISGHTALYWYRQSLGQGLEFLIYFQGNSAPDKSGLPSDRFSAERTGGSVSTLTIQRTQQEDSAVYLCASSLGVWGGTGELFFGEGSRLTVL.

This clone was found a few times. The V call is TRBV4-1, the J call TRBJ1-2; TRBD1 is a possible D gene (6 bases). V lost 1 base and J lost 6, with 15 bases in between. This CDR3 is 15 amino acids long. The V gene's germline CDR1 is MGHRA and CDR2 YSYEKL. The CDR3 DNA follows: TGCGCCAGCAGCCAAGGTTCCCAGGGGATGGATGGCTACACCTTC. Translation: CASSQGSQGMDGYTF.

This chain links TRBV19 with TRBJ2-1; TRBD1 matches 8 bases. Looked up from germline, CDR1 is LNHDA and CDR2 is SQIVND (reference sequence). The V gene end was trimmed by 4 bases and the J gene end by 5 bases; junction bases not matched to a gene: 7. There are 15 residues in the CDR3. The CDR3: CASSKLGTGNNEQFF. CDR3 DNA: TGTGCCAGTAGTAAATTAGGGACAGGTAACAATGAGCAGTTCTTC.

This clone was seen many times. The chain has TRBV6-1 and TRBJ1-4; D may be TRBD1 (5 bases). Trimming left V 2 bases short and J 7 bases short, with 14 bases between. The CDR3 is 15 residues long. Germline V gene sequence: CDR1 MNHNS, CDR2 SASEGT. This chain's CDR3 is CASSEFQGTGEKLFF. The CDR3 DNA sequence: TGTGCCAGCAGTGAATTTCAGGGTACAGGTGAAAAACTGTTTTTT.

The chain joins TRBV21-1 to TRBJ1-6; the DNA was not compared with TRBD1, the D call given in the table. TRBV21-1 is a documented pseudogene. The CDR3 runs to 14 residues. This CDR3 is CASSKNAPGQGFHF. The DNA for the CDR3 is TGTGCCAGCAGCAAAAATGCACCCGGACAGGGCTTTCACTTT.